The clone carrying this T cell receptor beta chain came up many times. Its target is not known. These data belong to a study of CD8+CD57+ T cells in acquired aplastic anemia. Looking at the study overall: Sorted CD4+ and CD8+ cells yielded around 3 ug of DNA on average. Roughly 11 million reads were obtained on average for healthy donor CD4+ cells. General observations from the study: Patients shared around 30 CD8+ CDR3 sequences with controls. Patient and control CD8+ Simpson's diversity was not significantly different.

It was genomic DNA that served as the template for profiling TCR beta VDJ and CDR3. TCRdb ran MiXCR on the reads and lists one entry per CDR3 protein. Of about 190,000 distinct CDR3 sequences listed, 50% to 55% are singletons. This TCR derives from a human donor in good health, serving as a control. Sequencing was performed on sorted CD4+, CD8+, or CD8+CD57+ T cells (not recorded which) from PBMCs.

The CDR3 loop is CATSELGGVAEQFF. DNA for the CDR3: TGTGCCACCAGTGAGCTCGGGGGTGTCGCTGAGCAGTTCTTC. The chain couples TRBV24-1 to TRBJ2-1, with D possibly matching TRBD2 (6 bases). The germline CDR1 and CDR2 sequences are KGHDR and SFDVKD. CDR3 size: 14 residues. Between the trimmed V and J ends, which lost 4 bases and 9 bases, there was a span of 15 bases.